Sequencing of this T cell receptor beta chain was carried out in a study of cytomegalovirus exposure and HLA in healthy donors. The CDR3 is made up of 14 amino acids. After removal of 8 bases from V and 6 bases from J, the junction contained 7 bases not matched to a gene. The V gene's germline CDR1 is SGHRS and CDR2 YFSETQ. Use of 60 Vbeta and 13 Jbeta primers characterized the PCR. Using immunoSEQ multiplex PCR, the repertoire was profiled, and TCRdb retains in-frame clones only, with some absent. This sample carries 250,000 to 350,000 clones, over 85% of them seen once, and the ten largest clones take 2% to 3%.

The rearrangement uses TRBV5-1 and TRBJ2-3; 12 bases are a match to TRBD2. This clonotype was obtained from a young woman in good health and CMV-seronegative. Input material: PBMCs. The CDR3 is CASALAGGPDTQYF. The CDR3 DNA reads as TGCGCCAGTGCCCTAGCGGGGGGGCCGGATACGCAGTATTTT.